The rows below give T cell receptor beta chains drawn from one sample of a study of blood T cell repertoires in COVID-19. Here immunoSEQ multiplex PCR was the method, and the copy in TCRdb shows in-frame clones only, minus some. The repertoire has roughly 240,000 clones, roughly 80% of them found once; the top ten carry approximately 4.5%. Material for sequencing was peripheral blood. The source of these receptors is an older woman with acute or convalescent COVID-19. Each CDR3 is given with its conserved first and last residue. Each record gives: clone size, J gene, D gene, V gene, CDR3 protein, CDR3 DNA. The D gene is left open where the match is weak. Not every row has a clone size; where given, it reads once, few, many or a size class.

NA | TRBJ1-1 | NA | TRBV7-2 | CASSLVGRNTEAFF | TGTGCCAGCAGCTTAGTTGGCAGAAACACTGAAGCTTTCTTT
once | TRBJ1-2 | NA | TRBV7-9 | CASSLSANYGYTF | TGTGCCAGCAGCCTTTCCGCTAACTATGGCTACACCTTC
NA | TRBJ2-2 | TRBD2 | TRBV9 | CASSTSTSLNTGELFF | TGTGCCAGCAGCACTTCGACTAGCCTTAACACCGGGGAGCTGTTTTTT
NA | TRBJ2-7 | TRBD1 | TRBV29-1 | CSVSQGATGSYEQYF | TGCAGCGTTTCCCAGGGGGCAACCGGGTCCTACGAGCAGTACTTC
NA | TRBJ1-6 | TRBD1 | TRBV7-9 | CASSSGTGGSPLHF | TGTGCCAGCAGCTCCGGGACAGGGGGATCACCCCTCCACTTT
NA | TRBJ2-3 | TRBD2 | TRBV3-1/TRBV3-2 | CASRTSGGITDTQYF | TGTGCCAGCAGGACTAGCGGGGGTATCACAGATACGCAGTATTTT
NA | TRBJ1-4 | TRBD1 | TRBV7-9 | CASSLRPGQATNEKLFF | TGTGCCAGCAGCTTGAGACCCGGACAGGCAACTAATGAAAAACTGTTTTTT
NA | TRBJ1-6 | TRBD1 | TRBV28 | CASSLGTDSNSPLHF | TGTGCCAGCAGTTTAGGGACAGATAGTAATTCACCCCTCCACTTT
NA | TRBJ2-7 | NA | TRBV3-1/TRBV3-2 | CASSLSRYEQYF | TGTGCCAGCAGCCTCAGTCGCTACGAGCAGTACTTC
NA | TRBJ1-2 | NA | TRBV12-3/TRBV12-4 | CASSLGREDGYTF | TGTGCCAGCAGTTTAGGCAGGGAGGATGGCTACACCTTC
NA | TRBJ2-6 | NA | TRBV24-1 | CATSEEGPGANVLTF | TGTGCCACCAGTGAGGAGGGGCCTGGGGCCAACGTCCTGACTTTC
NA | TRBJ1-6 | NA | TRBV7-9 | CASSLGGSGSYNSPLHF | TGTGCCAGCAGCCTGGGGGGAAGCGGCTCCTATAATTCACCCCTCCACTTT
NA | TRBJ1-2 | NA | TRBV5-4 | CASSLEGVYGYTF | TGTGCCAGCAGCTTAGAAGGGGTCTATGGCTACACCTTC
NA | TRBJ2-6 | NA | TRBV7-2 | CASSPSPGANVLTF | TGTGCCAGCAGCCCCTCCCCTGGGGCCAACGTCCTGACTTTC
NA | TRBJ1-5 | NA | TRBV3-1/TRBV3-2 | CASSRAGVNQPQHF | TGTGCCAGCAGCCGGGCGGGGGTCAATCAGCCCCAGCATTTT
NA | TRBJ2-7 | NA | TRBV3-1/TRBV3-2 | CASSQHLYEQYF | TGTGCCAGCAGCCAACACTTATACGAGCAGTACTTC
NA | TRBJ2-1 | TRBD2 | TRBV5-4 | CASRLTSGGYNEQFF | TGTGCCAGCAGACTTACTAGCGGGGGCTACAATGAGCAGTTCTTC
once | TRBJ2-5 | NA | TRBV3-1/TRBV3-2 | CASSQVFRTTEETQYF | TGTGCCAGCAGCCAAGTTTTCAGGACTACCGAAGAGACCCAGTACTTC
NA | TRBJ1-4 | NA | TRBV6-5 | CASTPSNEKLFF | TGTGCCAGCACCCCATCCAATGAAAAACTGTTTTTT
NA | TRBJ1-5 | NA | TRBV21-1 | CASSKVGDRGRGNQPQHF | TGTGCCAGCAGCAAAGTCGGGGACAGGGGGCGAGGCAATCAGCCCCAGCATTTT
once | TRBJ1-2 | NA | TRBV28 | CASSFPGGHRFNYGYTF | TGTGCCAGCAGTTTCCCCGGTGGGCACCGGTTTAACTATGGCTACACCTTC
NA | TRBJ1-1 | NA | TRBV4-3 | CASSHSHRDTEAFF | TGCGCCAGCAGCCATTCACACAGGGACACTGAAGCTTTCTTT